Presented here are 27 T cell receptor beta chains from one specimen sequenced in a study of blood T cell repertoires in COVID-19 (dated by TCRdb to about 2020). Libraries were made using the immunoSEQ multiplex PCR assay. TCRdb holds this immuneACCESS table with in-frame rearrangements only. Some clones are missing; in checked studies, unresolved V genes explain under half, and the rest has no known cause. This sample gives 90,000 or so clones in total; 72% of them show up just once. The ten largest clones capture about 15% of the sample. The sequenced sample consisted of peripheral blood. The receptors were sampled from a woman older than 75 with acute or convalescent COVID-19.

This clone was seen a few times. The chain recombines TRBV6-2 or TRBV6-3 with TRBJ1-1, with TRBD1 matching 7 bases. Germline loops: CDR1 MNHEY, CDR2 SVGEGT. The V segment lost 4 bases and the J segment 9 bases; nucleotides outside the gene matches: 11. The CDR3 has 14 amino acids. As DNA, the CDR3 is TGTGCCAGCAGTTGGGGGGACAGAAGATTAAAAGCTTTCTTT. Translated: CASSWGDRRLKAFF.

The J gene is TRBJ1-1, the V gene TRBV5-1; D not certain. This CDR3 region has 15 residues. V lost 4 bases, J lost 1 base, and 14 bases lay in between. CDR1 is SGHRS and CDR2 is YFSETQ in the germline V gene. CDR3 nucleotides: TGCGCCAGCAGCCAGAACCCGACGGGGAACACTGAAGCTTTCTTT. This encodes CASSQNPTGNTEAFF. The full variable domain, rest sourced from reference TRBV5-1 and TRBJ1-1, is KAGVTQTPRYLIKTRGQQVTLSCSPISGHRSVSWYQQTPGQGLQFLFEYFSETQRNKGNFPGRFSGRQFSNSRSEMNVSTLELGDSALYLCASSQNPTGNTEAFFGQGTRLTVV.

The chain has TRBV11-2 and TRBJ2-7; D gene uncertain. This CDR3 comprises 15 residues. V was trimmed by 2 bases and J by 4 bases, leaving 15 bases between them. Germline CDR1 reads SGHAT; CDR2 reads FQNNGV. Here the CDR3 DNA reads TGTGCCAGCAGCTTACCCCTCGGGTCATTTTACGAGCAGTACTTC. Translated, it gives CASSLPLGSFYEQYF. Full variable domain (outside the CDR3, taken from reference TRBV11-2 and TRBJ2-7): EAGVAQSPRYKIIEKRQSVAFWCNPISGHATLYWYQQILGQGPKLLIQFQNNGVVDDSQLPKDRFSAERLKGVDSTLKIQPAKLEDSAVYLCASSLPLGSFYEQYFGPGTRLTVT.

There are a few counts of this clone. The chain has TRBV10-3 and TRBJ1-1, with D possibly being TRBD1 (5 bases). With 6 bases removed from V and 0 bases from J, the gap between germline ends came to 23 bases. The CDR3 is 18 residues long. Looked up from germline, CDR1 is ENHRY and CDR2 is SYGVKD. The CDR3 coding sequence is TGTGCCATCAGCGGAAAGACAGCCCATGACATCATGAACACTGAAGCTTTCTTT. Residues: CAISGKTAHDIMNTEAFF.

There are many counts of this clone. V usage is TRBV28 and J usage is TRBJ2-7, with 11 bases matching TRBD1. This CDR3 comprises 13 residues. J was trimmed by 3 bases and V by 8 bases; bases with no gene match: 3. Germline V lookup: CDR1 MDHEN, CDR2 SYDVKM. The CDR3 DNA sequence: TGTGCCAGCGAAGGGACAGGGGGCTACGAGCAGTACTTC. Its protein product is CASEGTGGYEQYF.

This chain joins TRBV7-2 and TRBJ2-1; TRBD2 matches 10 bases. Germline trimming cut 4 bases from V and 6 bases from J; bases unmatched to any gene: 12. Germline V lookup: CDR1 SGHTA, CDR2 FQGNSA. The CDR3 covers 17 residues. As DNA, the CDR3 is TGTGCCAGCAGCTCCCTACCCATAGCGGGGGGAAGCAATGAGCAGTTCTTC. It translates to CASSSLPIAGGSNEQFF. The full variable domain, rest sourced from reference TRBV7-2 and TRBJ2-1, is GAGVSQSPSNKVTEKGKDVELRCDPISGHTALYWYRQSLGQGLEFLIYFQGNSAPDKSGLPSDRFSAERTGGSVSTLTIQRTQQEDSAVYLCASSSLPIAGGSNEQFFGPGTRLTVL.

This clone came up a few times. The chain's CDR3 is CASSNGGAPNEQFF. The CDR3 nucleotides read TGTGCCAGCTCTAACGGGGGTGCCCCCAATGAGCAGTTCTTC. The chain is built from TRBV7-9 and TRBJ2-1; D is possibly TRBD2 (6 bases). V was shortened by 8 bases and J by 6 bases, with 17 bases between the two germline ends. The length of the CDR3 is 14 residues. CDR1 and CDR2 (germline): SEHNR, FQNEAQ (reference sequence).

This clone is medium-sized. The chain has TRBV29-1 and TRBJ1-4; TRBD1 agrees at 10 bases. Germline CDR1 and CDR2: SQVTM and ANQGSEA. The trim removed 6 bases at V and 6 bases at J, leaving 7 bases unmatched. This CDR3 contains 14 residues. The CDR3 loop reads CSVVAGTGDEKLFF. CDR3 DNA: TGCAGCGTCGTCGCCGGGACAGGGGATGAAAAACTGTTTTTT. The full variable domain, completed using reference TRBV29-1 and TRBJ1-4, is SAVISQKPSRDICQRGTSLTIQCQVDSQVTMMFWYRQQPGQSLTLIATANQGSEATYESGFVIDKFPISRPNLTFSTLTVSNMSPEDSSIYLCSVVAGTGDEKLFFGSGTQLSVL.

This clone was detected only a few times. V gene TRBV6-4 combines with J gene TRBJ2-7; the match to TRBD1 covers 8 bases. The V and J ends lost 4 bases and 3 bases, in that order; junction bases with no gene match: 8. The CDR3 contains 15 residues. The germline CDR1 and CDR2 sequences are MRHNA and SNTAGT. The CDR3 region is CASSGPGTGDYEQYF. Here the CDR3 DNA reads TGTGCCAGCAGTGGACCCGGGACAGGAGACTACGAGCAGTACTTC.

The table lists this clone with a few counts. The genes are TRBV4-1 and TRBJ2-7; 7 bases match TRBD2. After removal of 4 bases from V and 4 bases from J, the junction contained 13 bases not matched to a gene. The CDR3 contains 16 residues. CDR1 is MGHRA, CDR2 YSYEKL, per germline. CDR3 bases: TGCGCCAGCAGCCCAGACCGAGCTAGCGGTAAATACGAGCAGTACTTC. It translates to CASSPDRASGKYEQYF.

This chain uses TRBV6-5 with TRBJ2-5, with D perhaps TRBD2 (7 bases). CDR1 is MNHEY, CDR2 SVGAGI, per germline. CDR3 length: 13 amino acids. Trimming removed 8 bases from V and 5 bases from J, with 15 bases in between. DNA of the CDR3: TGTGCCAGCCTTGACGGGGGGCAGGAGACCCAGTACTTC. Protein product: CASLDGGQETQYF.

The chain uses TRBV7-9 and TRBJ1-2; 8 bases line up with TRBD1. The germline V gene has CDR1 SEHNR and CDR2 FQNEAQ (reference sequence). The trim removed 4 bases at V and 5 bases at J, leaving 6 bases unmatched. This CDR3 is 14 amino acids long. The CDR3 sequence: CASSSYRGLYGYTF. The CDR3 bases are TGTGCCAGCAGCTCATACAGGGGGTTATATGGCTACACCTTC.

This clone was picked up a small number of times. V usage is TRBV28 and J usage is TRBJ1-5, with D unresolved. Trimming left V 2 bases short and J 4 bases short, with 6 bases between. The germline gives CDR1 MDHEN, CDR2 SYDVKM. The CDR3 sequence is 13 residues long. As DNA, the CDR3 is TGTGCCAGCAGTTTAAGCCCGAATCAGCCCCAGCATTTT. It yields the protein CASSLSPNQPQHF. Full variable domain (missing parts from reference TRBV28 and TRBJ1-5): DVKVTQSSRYLVKRTGEKVFLECVQDMDHENMFWYRQDPGLGLRLIYFSYDVKMKEKGDIPEGYSVSREKKERFSLILESASTNQTSMYLCASSLSPNQPQHFGDGTRLSIL.

Notes on this clone: Other DNA variants within this sample encode the same CDR3. The chain has TRBV21-1 and TRBJ2-7; the table calls TRBD1, which could not be checked here. TRBV21-1 is marked as a pseudogene. There are 14 residues in the CDR3. The DNA for the CDR3 is TGTGCCAGCAGGAGACCCATAGGGGGTGGGGAGCAGTACTTC. Residues: CASRRPIGGGEQYF.

This rearrangement joins TRBV10-3 to TRBJ1-3, with 8 bases matching TRBD1. This CDR3 is built from 14 residues. J lost 2 bases, V lost 6 bases, and 3 bases had no gene match. Per the germline V gene, CDR1 is ENHRY and CDR2 is SYGVKD. CDR3 amino acids: CAISPDRAGNTIYF. CDR3 bases: TGTGCCATCAGCCCGGACAGGGCTGGAAACACCATATATTTT.

This clone appeared a few times. The chain links TRBV29-1 to TRBJ1-1; a possible D gene is TRBD1 (5 bases). Trimming cost V 4 bases and J 5 bases, with 17 bases left between them. Germline V CDR1 and CDR2: SQVTM, ANQGSEA. The length of the CDR3 is 14 residues. The CDR3, as DNA: TGCAGCGTTGCGCATCCTGATGGGGGGACTGAAGCTTTCTTT. Translated, it gives CSVAHPDGGTEAFF.

The chain recombines TRBV4-2 with TRBJ1-1; 7 positions match TRBD1. There are 15 residues in the CDR3. The J segment lost 6 bases and the V segment lost 4 bases, leaving 11 bases of the junction unmatched. Germline V gene data show CDR1 as LGHNA and CDR2 as YNFKEQ. The CDR3 coding sequence is TGTGCCAGCAGCCGCAATCAGGGGGAATCGTCTGAAGCTTTCTTT. Amino acids: CASSRNQGESSEAFF.

This clone showed up just a few times. V usage is TRBV6-5 and J usage is TRBJ1-1, with D uncertain. Trimming took 8 bases from V and 5 from J, leaving 18 bases between them. There are 14 residues in the CDR3. Germline V lookup: CDR1 MNHEY, CDR2 SVGAGI. CDR3 DNA: TGTGCCAGCCGAAATCTGGAGGAGAGGACTGAAGCTTTCTTT. Translation: CASRNLEERTEAFF.

Here the CDR3 DNA reads TGTGCCAGTAGGACTAGAATCGACCGCGTCAATTCACCCCTCCACTTT. Protein product: CASRTRIDRVNSPLHF. The chain recombines TRBV19 with TRBJ1-6; D unresolved. Germline V gives CDR1 LNHDA, CDR2 SQIVND (reference sequence). The CDR3 runs 16 residues. V lost 6 bases, J lost 7 bases, and 19 bases lay in between.

V and J are TRBV7-2 and TRBJ2-5; D is possibly TRBD1 (6 bases). The length of the CDR3 is 14 residues. Trimming removed 2 bases at V and 7 bases at J, with 14 bases between. Germline loops: CDR1 SGHTA, CDR2 FQGNSA. Here the CDR3 reads CASSLLQGAATQYF. The DNA of the CDR3 is TGTGCCAGCAGCTTATTACAGGGCGCGGCGACCCAGTACTTC.

Written as DNA, the CDR3 is TGTGCCAGCTCAACTCAGGGAAGAGCCTCCTACGAGCAGTACTTC. Encoded protein: CASSTQGRASYEQYF. The gene calls are TRBV2 and TRBJ2-7, with D possibly being TRBD1 (5 bases). The germline gives CDR1 SNHLY, CDR2 FYNNEI. This CDR3 spans 15 amino acids. The V end lost 8 bases, the J end lost 0 bases, and 17 bases lay between the germline ends.

This chain joins TRBV11-3 and TRBJ1-3; D is perhaps TRBD1 (6 bases). Trimming left V 5 bases short and J 4 bases short, with 9 bases between. CDR3 size: 13 residues. From germline, CDR1 is SGHNT and CDR2 YENEEA. The CDR3 is CASSTGQGNTIYF. CDR3 nucleotides: TGTGCCAGCAGCACCGGACAGGGAAACACCATATATTTT.

This clone was observed at least ten times. The chain couples TRBV18 to TRBJ2-2; no firm D call. Trimming pared 3 bases from V and 4 bases from J, leaving 6 bases between. This CDR3 has 13 amino acids. Looked up from germline, CDR1 is KGHSH and CDR2 is LQKENI. The CDR3 coding sequence is TGTGCCAGCTCACCCCCAGTCACCGGGGAGCTGTTTTTT. Amino acids: CASSPPVTGELFF.

The CDR3 DNA follows: TGTGCCAGTAGTACCAGGGGGAACACTGAAGCTTTCTTT. It codes for CASSTRGNTEAFF. The chain has TRBV19 and TRBJ1-1; possible D gene TRBD1, 6 bases. V lost 4 bases to trimming and J lost 1 base, with 7 bases between them. In germline, CDR1 is LNHDA, CDR2 SQIVND (reference sequence). This CDR3 spans 13 amino acids.

A few counts support this clone. The chain uses TRBV6-4 and TRBJ2-1, with D tentatively TRBD1 (5 bases). The V end lost 4 bases, the J end lost 6 bases, and 10 bases lay between the germline ends. Germline V gene lookup returns CDR1 MRHNA and CDR2 SNTAGT. The CDR3 is 13 amino acids. The CDR3 sequence: CASSVGASNEQFF. In DNA form, the CDR3 reads TGTGCCAGCAGTGTAGGGGCAAGCAATGAGCAGTTCTTC.

V usage is TRBV4-2 and J usage is TRBJ2-1, with TRBD2 matching over 10 bases. The CDR3 is 16 amino acids. The germline gives CDR1 LGHNA, CDR2 YNFKEQ. V was pared by 5 bases and J by 6 bases, with 10 bases of the junction left unmatched. The CDR3 DNA is TGTGCCAGCAGCTCAGACACCCAGCGGGGGGGCAATGAGCAGTTCTTC. It codes for CASSSDTQRGGNEQFF.

The V call is TRBV18, the J call TRBJ1-1; D is perhaps TRBD1 (6 bases). Germline CDR1 and CDR2: KGHSH and LQKENI. V was trimmed by 6 bases and J by 10 bases, leaving 15 bases between them. The CDR3 contains 12 residues. The CDR3 nucleotides read TGTGCCAGCTCCCGGGGGGCCGGAAGAGCTTTCTTT. Encoded protein: CASSRGAGRAFF. Together with reference TRBV18 and TRBJ1-1, the CDR3 gives the full variable domain: NAGVMQNPRHLVRRRGQEARLRCSPMKGHSHVYWYRQLPEEGLKFMVYLQKENIIDESGMPKERFSAEFPKEGPSILRIQQVVRGDSAAYFCASSRGAGRAFFGQGTRLTVV.